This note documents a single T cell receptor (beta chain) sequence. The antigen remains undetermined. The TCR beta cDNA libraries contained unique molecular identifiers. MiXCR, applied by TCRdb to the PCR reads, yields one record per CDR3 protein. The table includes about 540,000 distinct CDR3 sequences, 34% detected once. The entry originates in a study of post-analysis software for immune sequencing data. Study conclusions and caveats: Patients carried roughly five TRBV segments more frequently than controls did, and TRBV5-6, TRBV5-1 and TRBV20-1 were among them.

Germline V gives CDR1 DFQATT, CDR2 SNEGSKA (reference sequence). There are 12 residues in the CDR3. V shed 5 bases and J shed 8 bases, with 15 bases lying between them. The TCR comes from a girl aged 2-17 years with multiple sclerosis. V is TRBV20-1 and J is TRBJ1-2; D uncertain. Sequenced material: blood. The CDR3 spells CSAVVGLVGYTF. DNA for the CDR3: TGCAGTGCTGTGGTAGGCCTGGTAGGCTACACCTTC.